What follows are 21 T cell receptor beta chains derived from one specimen sequenced in a study of blood T cell repertoires in COVID-19 (dated by TCRdb to 2020 to 2022). Libraries were constructed by the immunoSEQ multiplex PCR assay. In its TCRdb copy, this immuneACCESS table keeps in-frame sequences only and misses some clones. Where compared with another copy, unresolved V genes explain less than half of these, and the others have no known cause. The sample table contains some 130,000 clones; only one count was recorded for more than 70% of them. 1.9% of the sample is held by the ten biggest clonotypes. The sample consisted of peripheral blood. The receptors originated from a man in his 70s with acute or convalescent COVID-19.

The chain couples TRBV7-9 to TRBJ1-3; TRBD1 might be the D (5 bases). CDR3 size: 16 residues. Germline lookup yields CDR1 SEHNR and CDR2 FQNEAQ (reference sequence). V was pared by 2 bases and J by 0 bases, with 11 bases between. CDR3 DNA: TGTGCCAGCAGCTTACGGCAGGGCACCTCTGGAAACACCATATATTTT. Its protein product is CASSLRQGTSGNTIYF. Supplemented by reference TRBV7-9 and TRBJ1-3, the full variable domain reads DTGVSQNPRHKITKRGQNVTFRCDPISEHNRLYWYRQTLGQGPEFLTYFQNEAQLEKSRLLSDRFSAERPKGSFSTLEIQRTEQGDSAMYLCASSLRQGTSGNTIYFGEGSWLTVV.

Comment on this clone: A read error may account for a junction end that differs from germline. The chain recombines TRBV6-5 with TRBJ2-2; 10 nucleotides match TRBD2. The CDR3 runs to 16 residues. Germline V gives CDR1 MNHEY, CDR2 SVGAGI. The CDR3 reads CASSYLAGGRPGELFF. CDR3 nucleotides: TGTGCCAGCAGCTACTTAGCGGGGGGTCGTCCCGGGGAGCTGTTTTTT.

CDR3 nucleotides: TGTGCCAGCAGCACCCGACAGGTACCCCCCAGCTACACCTTC. Translated: CASSTRQVPPSYTF. The genes are TRBV14 and TRBJ1-2; D is perhaps TRBD1 (6 bases). The CDR3 has 14 residues. Germline values: CDR1 SGHDN, CDR2 FVKESK. V shed 5 bases and J shed 9 bases, with 19 bases lying between them.

The chain is built from TRBV6-4 and TRBJ2-1; no clear D gene. The germline V gene has CDR1 MRHNA and CDR2 SNTAGT. This CDR3 region has 14 residues. V was cut by 6 bases and J by 0 bases, with 9 bases left in between. As DNA, the CDR3 is TGTGCCAGCAGGGAACACAGCTCCTACAATGAGCAGTTCTTC. Its translation is CASREHSSYNEQFF.

This chain links TRBV9 with TRBJ1-1; D remains ambiguous. Per the germline V gene, CDR1 is SGDLS and CDR2 is YYNGEE. The CDR3 length is 14 residues. V lost 1 base and J lost 1, with 8 bases in between. The CDR3 DNA reads as TGTGCCAGCAGCGTATCACAGCAGAACACTGAAGCTTTCTTT. Translated: CASSVSQQNTEAFF.

The table lists this clone with a few counts. The chain couples TRBV6-5 to TRBJ2-2; the D is unclear. V was clipped by 6 bases and J by 4 bases, with 6 bases between them. CDR1 is MNHEY, CDR2 SVGAGI, per germline. The CDR3 is 12 amino acids. The CDR3, as DNA: TGTGCCAGCAGCCAGATCACCGGGGAGCTGTTTTTT. Protein: CASSQITGELFF.

The J gene is TRBJ1-3, the V gene TRBV18, with 9 bases matching TRBD1. The junction had 6 bases not matched to a gene; V was cut back by 3 bases and J by 3 bases. CDR3 size: 16 residues. CDR1 is KGHSH and CDR2 is LQKENI in the germline V gene. The CDR3 nucleotides are TGTGCCAGCTCACCTCTTCCGGACAGGGGTGGAAACACCATATATTTT. Translating it yields CASSPLPDRGGNTIYF. The full variable domain, its missing parts supplied by reference TRBV18 and TRBJ1-3, is NAGVMQNPRHLVRRRGQEARLRCSPMKGHSHVYWYRQLPEEGLKFMVYLQKENIIDESGMPKERFSAEFPKEGPSILRIQQVVRGDSAAYFCASSPLPDRGGNTIYFGEGSWLTVV.

The rearrangement joins TRBV28 to TRBJ2-3; a possible D gene is TRBD1 (6 bases). Germline V gives CDR1 MDHEN, CDR2 SYDVKM. CDR3 length equals 15 residues. V was pared by 6 bases and J by 3 bases, with 16 bases between. CDR3 amino acids: CASSPQGMGTDTQYF. CDR3 DNA sequence: TGTGCCAGCAGCCCCCAGGGGATGGGGACAGATACGCAGTATTTT.

This clone was counted once. J is TRBJ2-3 and V is TRBV5-1; 7 bases are a match to TRBD1. Looked up from germline, CDR1 is SGHRS and CDR2 is YFSETQ. Trimming cost V 7 bases and J 2 bases; bases outside gene matches: 10. There are 15 residues in the CDR3. CDR3 nucleotide sequence: TGCGCCAGCGCATTAACAGGGGACCCCACAGATACGCAGTATTTT. Translation gives CASALTGDPTDTQYF.

The chain combines TRBV15 with TRBJ2-7; tentatively, D is TRBD2 (5 bases). V lost 0 bases and J lost 2, with 11 bases in between. The CDR3 totals 15 residues. CDR1 and CDR2 (germline): LNHNV, YYDKDF (reference sequence). The CDR3 DNA is TGTGCCACCAGCAGAGATCAGTCCGGGGCCTACGAGCAGTACTTC. This encodes CATSRDQSGAYEQYF.

The chain employs TRBV3-1 (or the pseudogene TRBV3-2) and TRBJ2-7; unclear D gene. Germline V CDR1 and CDR2: LGHDT, YNNKEL (reference sequence). V was cut by 4 bases and J by 2 bases, with 9 bases left in between. The CDR3 has 13 residues. CDR3 coding DNA: TGTGCCAGCAGCCTTGCGGCAGCCTACGAGCAGTACTTC. This translates into CASSLAAAYEQYF.

The rearrangement uses TRBV6-1 and TRBJ2-2, with TRBD1 as a possible D gene (7 bases). V was pared by 4 bases and J by 7 bases, with 19 bases between. This CDR3 has 16 amino acids. Germline CDR1 reads MNHNS; CDR2 reads SASEGT. The CDR3 region is CASSGRETRGDGELFF. In nucleotides, the CDR3 is TGTGCCAGCAGTGGCCGCGAAACCAGGGGGGACGGGGAGCTGTTTTTT.

V is TRBV5-6 and J is TRBJ1-2; 7 positions agree with TRBD1. Germline lookup yields CDR1 SGHDT and CDR2 YYEEEE. CDR3 length equals 16 residues. J was trimmed by 1 base and V by 2 bases; bases with no gene match: 8. The chain's CDR3 is CASSFGQAPFNYGYTF. The CDR3 coding sequence is TGTGCCAGCAGCTTCGGACAGGCGCCTTTTAACTATGGCTACACCTTC.

The chain uses TRBV27 and TRBJ2-6; 7 nucleotides match TRBD1. The CDR3 sequence is 17 residues long. Germline CDR1 MNHEY, CDR2 SMNVEV (reference sequence). J gave up 2 bases and V 4 bases, and 8 bases lay outside the gene matches. The CDR3 DNA reads as TGTGCCAGCAGTTCTCGACAGGGTAGTACTGGGGCCAACGTCCTGACTTTC. This encodes CASSSRQGSTGANVLTF.

This clone was picked up one time. The V and J genes are TRBV4-2 and TRBJ2-3; weak D call: TRBD2 (7 bases). Deletions cut 2 bases from V and 1 base from J, with 13 bases between. Per the germline V gene, CDR1 is LGHNA and CDR2 is YNFKEQ. The CDR3 contains 16 residues. CDR3 coding DNA: TGTGCCAGCAGCCAATTGGGCGGGGGCCGCACAGATACGCAGTATTTT. Translation: CASSQLGGGRTDTQYF.

The J gene is TRBJ1-2, the V gene TRBV28; 7 bases agree with TRBD1. Germline trimming cut 10 bases from V and 1 base from J; bases unmatched to any gene: 6. This CDR3 has 13 residues. CDR1 is MDHEN and CDR2 is SYDVKM in the germline V gene. The CDR3 spells CATYRGSNYGYTF. CDR3 bases: TGTGCCACCTACAGGGGTAGTAACTATGGCTACACCTTC.

The chain joins TRBV5-5 to TRBJ1-2; tentative D call: TRBD1 (5 bases). CDR1 and CDR2 (germline): SGHKS, YYEKEE (reference sequence). V lost 0 bases and J 4 bases, leaving 13 bases between the germline ends. The CDR3 totals 15 residues. The chain's CDR3 is CASSLVGRDGYGYTF. The DNA for the CDR3 is TGTGCCAGCAGCTTGGTTGGGAGGGACGGCTATGGCTACACCTTC.

V is TRBV5-1 and J is TRBJ2-1; TRBD2 aligns across 7 bases. V gave up 0 bases and J gave up 6 bases; unmatched junction bases: 9. This CDR3 is 16 amino acids long. Germline V lookup: CDR1 SGHRS, CDR2 YFSETQ. CDR3: CASSLEGSWEGNEQFF. The CDR3 DNA is TGCGCCAGCAGCTTGGAAGGTAGTTGGGAGGGCAATGAGCAGTTCTTC.

This rearrangement joins TRBV7-3 to TRBJ1-6, with 8 positions matching TRBD1. The trim removed 0 bases at V and 10 bases at J, leaving 11 bases unmatched. The CDR3 runs 17 residues. In germline, CDR1 is SGHTA, CDR2 FQGTGA. The CDR3 DNA reads as TGTGCCAGCAGCTTAACGGGCCCCCGGGACAGGTCCTCACCCCTCCACTTT. It yields the protein CASSLTGPRDRSSPLHF.

The gene calls are TRBV28 and TRBJ1-4; the match to TRBD1 covers 7 bases. V gave up 5 bases and J gave up 16 bases; unmatched junction bases: 7. Germline V gene data show CDR1 as MDHEN and CDR2 as SYDVKM. The length of the CDR3 is 11 residues. CDR3 region: CASSQGQLPFF. CDR3 nucleotides: TGTGCCAGCAGTCAGGGACAGCTACCGTTTTTT.

The chain has TRBV4-1 and TRBJ1-6; 8 bases map to TRBD1. The germline CDR1 and CDR2 sequences are MGHRA and YSYEKL. V shed 0 bases, J shed 10 bases, and the junction held 2 bases outside the gene matches. CDR3 size: 14 residues. The CDR3 nucleotides are TGCGCCAGCAGCCAAGATGGGACAGGCTCACCCCTCCACTTT. As protein: CASSQDGTGSPLHF.